The sequence of this T cell receptor beta chain was determined in a study of blood T cell repertoires in COVID-19. Study overall: There were acute and convalescent COVID-19 samples, and they came from the United States, Italy and Spain. T cells, B-cell-depleted T cells, or PBMCs provided the cDNA or gDNA that served as material.

V trimming: 0 bases; J trimming: 5 bases; junction bases outside the gene matches: 15. Germline V CDR1 and CDR2: SNHLY, FYNNEI. This CDR3 comprises 20 residues. Original handling: Reference gene primer amplification gave nucleated cell count estimates. Generated by immunoSEQ multiplex PCR, the TCRdb table keeps only in-frame clones and is missing some. That table gives V, J and clone size, and the DNA gave D and trimming. This table holds tens of thousands of clones, roughly 83% found once. The chain has TRBV2 and TRBJ2-5, with 13 bases fitting TRBD2. Sequenced: peripheral blood. The TCR was taken from a man older than 75 with active or convalescent COVID-19. Here the CDR3 DNA reads TGTGCCAGCAGTGAAGCCCGGGGGGCCTACGGGACTAGCGGGACGGAGACCCAGTACTTC. Its protein product is CASSEARGAYGTSGTETQYF.